The 20 T cell receptor beta chains below were found in one sample sequenced in a study of CD8+CD57+ T cells in acquired aplastic anemia (dated by TCRdb to the late 2010s). Sequencer: Illumina HiSeq 2000. TCR beta VDJ combination and CDR3 sequence profiling used genomic DNA as the template. Through fastp at Q25 and MiXCR, TCRdb rebuilt clones from the public reads, retaining in-frame beta chains. Here each entry gathers all rows of one CDR3 protein and keeps the most common genes and DNA. The sample has around 150,000 distinct CDR3 sequences on record, more than 35% of them singletons. The ten top clones hold 7.5% to 9.5% of the sample. The sample taken for sequencing was sorted CD4+, CD8+, or CD8+CD57+ T cells (not recorded which) from PBMCs. The origin of the receptors is a human donor in good health, serving as a control.

This clonotype has at least ten counts. The rearrangement links TRBV20-1 to TRBJ2-7; 7 nucleotides align to TRBD2. Germline-derived CDR1 and CDR2 are DFQATT and SNEGSKA (reference sequence). The junction had 3 bases not matched to a gene; V was cut back by 1 base and J by 3 bases. The CDR3 covers 13 residues. The CDR3 sequence: CSARGTRNYEQYF. CDR3 sequence (DNA): TGCAGTGCTAGAGGGACTAGGAACTACGAGCAGTACTTC.

This clonotype was seen only once. This chain links TRBV11-1 with TRBJ1-6; 7 bases match TRBD1. Germline CDR1 and CDR2: SGHAT and FQDESV (reference sequence). This CDR3 comprises 18 residues. With 1 base clipped from V and 11 bases from J, the junction kept 17 bases outside the gene matches. CDR3 region: CASSLGKGRGRTTPPLHF. In DNA form, the CDR3 reads TGTGCCAGCAGCTTAGGGAAAGGTAGGGGGCGAACTACTCCACCCCTCCACTTT.

This clonotype was recorded many times. The V call is TRBV12-3 or TRBV12-4, the J call TRBJ2-7, with 9 bases lining up with TRBD2. The CDR3 is made up of 14 amino acids. V dropped 7 bases and J dropped 2; count of bases not matched to a gene: 6. CDR3 DNA sequence: TGTGCCAGCACCCTTAGCGGGGGTACCTACGAGCAGTACTTC. The encoded protein is CASTLSGGTYEQYF.

This clonotype was seen at least ten times. The chain recombines TRBV20-1 with TRBJ2-7; tentative D call: TRBD1 (6 bases). From germline, CDR1 is DFQATT and CDR2 SNEGSKA (reference sequence). Trimming pared 7 bases from V and 1 base from J, leaving 17 bases between. The CDR3 runs 14 residues. CDR3 DNA: TGCAGTGTCCTCAGGGACACGATATCCTACGAGCAGTACTTC. Translating gives CSVLRDTISYEQYF.

About this clonotype itself: This may be a read error: a much more frequent sequence differs by one nucleotide. This chain links TRBV6-2 or TRBV6-3 with TRBJ1-6; TRBD1 might be the D (5 bases). Germline V CDR1 and CDR2: MNHEY, SVGEGT. The CDR3 spans 14 residues. The CDR3 is CASSYRGNNPPLHF. The CDR3 DNA follows: TGTGCCAGCAGTTACAGGGGAAATAATCCACCCCTCCACTTT.

The count of this clonotype is one. The chain employs TRBV7-2 and TRBJ1-2; D is uncertain. CDR1 and CDR2 (germline): SGHTA, FQGNSA. This CDR3 is 13 amino acids long. Deletions cut 5 bases from V and 4 bases from J, with 11 bases between. CDR3 in DNA: TGTGCCAGCAGCGGAGGTGGTCCCTATGGCTACACCTTC. Translating it yields CASSGGGPYGYTF.

The V gene is TRBV6-5, the J gene TRBJ1-3; no clear D. Trimming took 2 bases from V and 0 from J, leaving 8 bases between them. Germline V gives CDR1 MNHEY, CDR2 SVGAGI. The length of the CDR3 is 15 residues. Written as DNA, the CDR3 is TGTGCCAGCAGTTACGGGTTAAACTCTGGAAACACCATATATTTT. Protein product: CASSYGLNSGNTIYF.

The chain is built from TRBV7-2 and TRBJ1-1, with D uncertain. The ends were cut back, 1 base at V and 3 bases at J, with 9 bases in the middle. CDR3 size: 14 residues. The germline CDR1 and CDR2 sequences are SGHTA and FQGNSA. The CDR3: CASSLVSGHTEAFF. The CDR3 bases are TGTGCCAGCAGCTTAGTTAGCGGCCACACTGAAGCTTTCTTT.

This clonotype showed up many times. The chain couples TRBV10-3 to TRBJ1-3; TRBD1 is a possible D gene (5 bases). Germline V CDR1 and CDR2: ENHRY, SYGVKD. The V gene lost 6 bases and the J gene lost 5 bases, with 17 bases spanning the gap. The CDR3 has 15 residues. The CDR3 spells CAISDWGGKRNTIYF. CDR3 sequence (DNA): TGTGCCATCAGCGACTGGGGGGGTAAACGAAACACCATATATTTT.

This chain links TRBV24-1 with TRBJ2-3, with a weak D call TRBD2 (7 bases). CDR1 is KGHDR and CDR2 is SFDVKD in the germline V gene. V was trimmed by 3 bases and J by 1 base, leaving 13 bases between them. There are 16 residues in the CDR3. CDR3 nucleotide sequence: TGTGCCACCAGTGATACTAGGGAGGGGGGCACAGATACGCAGTATTTT. It encodes CATSDTREGGTDTQYF.

This clonotype has at least ten counts. The chain combines TRBV5-5 with TRBJ1-2; D not resolved. V lost 0 bases and J 10 bases, leaving 16 bases between the germline ends. From germline, CDR1 is SGHKS and CDR2 YYEKEE (reference sequence). This CDR3 comprises 14 residues. CDR3 protein: CASSLGQSIPSYTF. CDR3 in DNA: TGTGCCAGCAGCTTGGGTCAGTCAATACCTTCCTACACCTTC.

This clonotype was seen once. V usage is TRBV19 and J usage is TRBJ1-5; TRBD1 might be the D (6 bases). V lost 5 bases and J 6 bases, leaving 17 bases between the germline ends. The germline CDR1 and CDR2 sequences are LNHDA and SQIVND (reference sequence). This CDR3 region has 15 residues. CDR3 coding DNA: TGTGCCAGTAGTCGAGGGGGGGACGTTGGTCAGCCCCAGCATTTT. Translating it yields CASSRGGDVGQPQHF.

This clonotype occurred many times. This sequence joins TRBV5-1 and TRBJ2-1; 10 bases are shared with TRBD2. J gave up 2 bases and V 3 bases, and 5 bases lay outside the gene matches. CDR1 SGHRS and CDR2 YFSETQ come from the germline V gene. The CDR3 sequence is 16 residues long. For the CDR3, the DNA is TGCGCCAGCAGCTGGAGCGGGAGGGCTGCCTACAATGAGCAGTTCTTC. This translates into CASSWSGRAAYNEQFF.

The chain combines TRBV10-2 with TRBJ2-7; 10 nucleotides agree with TRBD1. Per germline, CDR1 WSHSY and CDR2 SAAADI. This CDR3 has 14 residues. J lost 5 bases, V lost 5 bases, and 6 bases had no gene match. This CDR3 reads CASSTGGQGNEQYF. The CDR3 nucleotides are TGCGCCAGCAGTACTGGGGGACAGGGGAACGAGCAGTACTTC.

Comment on this clonotype: A junction end diverges from the germline sequence, so it may reflect a read error. This chain connects TRBV19 to TRBJ1-4; D gene unclear. CDR1 and CDR2 (germline): LNHDA, SQIVND (reference sequence). CDR3 length: 14 amino acids. The CDR3 DNA reads TGTGCCAGTAGTTTAGACGCCTCATCTGGAAAACTGTTTTTT. This sequence encodes CASSLDASSGKLFF.

This clonotype was seen at least ten times. The chain joins TRBV20-1 to TRBJ2-3; D is ambiguous. The CDR3 sequence is 15 residues long. CDR1 is DFQATT and CDR2 is SNEGSKA in the germline V gene (reference sequence). V lost 6 bases and J lost 0, with 16 bases in between. Here the CDR3 DNA reads TGCAGTGCCGTAGGAGCCCCCGGTAGCACAGATACGCAGTATTTT. This encodes CSAVGAPGSTDTQYF.

This clonotype was observed a few times. The V call is TRBV5-1, the J call TRBJ2-2; maybe TRBD2 (6 bases). Per the germline V gene, CDR1 is SGHRS and CDR2 is YFSETQ. The CDR3 runs 17 residues. V was cut by 4 bases and J by 7 bases, with 23 bases left in between. The CDR3 DNA sequence: TGCGCCAGCAGCCCCGTATCCGGGGGTGGCCTCCTCGGGGAGCTGTTTTTT. This encodes CASSPVSGGGLLGELFF.

V usage is TRBV9 and J usage is TRBJ2-1; possible D gene TRBD1, 6 bases. Germline CDR1 and CDR2: SGDLS and YYNGEE. V lost 4 bases and J lost 3, with 14 bases in between. This CDR3 spans 15 amino acids. CDR3 bases: TGTGCCAGCAGCACTTCGGACAGCGACTACAATGAGCAGTTCTTC. It codes for CASSTSDSDYNEQFF.

The chain carries TRBV5-5 and TRBJ2-5, with 8 bases matching TRBD2. The germline V gene encodes CDR1 SGHKS and CDR2 YYEKEE (reference sequence). V lost 3 bases and J lost 4; bases outside the gene matches: 8. The CDR3 runs 15 residues. The CDR3 DNA reads as TGTGCCAGCAGCTCGGGGGGGAGGGTGGCAGAGACCCAGTACTTC. This sequence encodes CASSSGGRVAETQYF.

V usage is TRBV9 and J usage is TRBJ2-3; the D is unclear. V lost 6 bases to trimming and J lost 7 bases, with 12 bases between them. In germline, CDR1 is SGDLS, CDR2 YYNGEE. The CDR3 has 12 residues. The CDR3 reads CASNWPRNTQYF. Written as DNA, the CDR3 is TGTGCCAGCAACTGGCCTAGGAATACGCAGTATTTT. Supplemented by reference TRBV9 and TRBJ2-3, the full variable domain reads DSGVTQTPKHLITATGQRVTLRCSPRSGDLSVYWYQQSLDQGLQFLIQYYNGEERAKGNILERFSAQQFPDLHSELNLSSLELGDSALYFCASNWPRNTQYFGPGTRLTVL.